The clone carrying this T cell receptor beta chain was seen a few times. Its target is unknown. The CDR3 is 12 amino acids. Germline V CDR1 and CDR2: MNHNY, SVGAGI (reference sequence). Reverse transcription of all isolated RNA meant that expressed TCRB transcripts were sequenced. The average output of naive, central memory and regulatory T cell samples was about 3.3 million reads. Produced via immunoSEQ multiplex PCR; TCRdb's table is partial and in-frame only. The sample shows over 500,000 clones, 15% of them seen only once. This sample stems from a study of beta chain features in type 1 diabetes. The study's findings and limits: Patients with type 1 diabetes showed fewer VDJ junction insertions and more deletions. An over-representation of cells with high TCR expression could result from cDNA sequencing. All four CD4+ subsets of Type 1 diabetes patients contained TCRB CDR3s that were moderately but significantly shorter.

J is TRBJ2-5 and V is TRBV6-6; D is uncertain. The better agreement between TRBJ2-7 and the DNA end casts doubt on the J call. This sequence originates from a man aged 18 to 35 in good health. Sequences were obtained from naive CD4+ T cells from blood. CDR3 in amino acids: CASSPSSYEQYF. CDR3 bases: TGTGCCAGCAGCCCTAGCTCCTACGAGCAGTACTTC.